The source of this T cell receptor beta chain is a study of T-cell memory formation after mild COVID-19. The CDR3 consists of 17 residues. V was clipped by 0 bases and J by 5 bases, with 16 bases between them. Germline V gives CDR1 SGHTA, CDR2 FQGTGA. MiXCR was run by TCRdb on the 5' RACE reads, yielding one entry per CDR3 protein. The sample consists of roughly 370,000 distinct CDR3 sequences, roughly 15% of them appearing once. This TCR was sampled from a man between 18 and 29 years old who had mild COVID-19 (a few samples of this study predate the infection). Cell type and time point are not known. The gene calls are TRBV7-3 and TRBJ2-2; the D gene could be TRBD1 or TRBD2 (5 bases each). The sequencing sample was made of PBMCs or a T cell subset sorted from them (not recorded which). The CDR3 spells CASSLTPLGRETGELFF. The CDR3 DNA follows: TGTGCCAGCAGCTTAACCCCCCTTGGCAGGGAGACCGGGGAGCTGTTTTTT.